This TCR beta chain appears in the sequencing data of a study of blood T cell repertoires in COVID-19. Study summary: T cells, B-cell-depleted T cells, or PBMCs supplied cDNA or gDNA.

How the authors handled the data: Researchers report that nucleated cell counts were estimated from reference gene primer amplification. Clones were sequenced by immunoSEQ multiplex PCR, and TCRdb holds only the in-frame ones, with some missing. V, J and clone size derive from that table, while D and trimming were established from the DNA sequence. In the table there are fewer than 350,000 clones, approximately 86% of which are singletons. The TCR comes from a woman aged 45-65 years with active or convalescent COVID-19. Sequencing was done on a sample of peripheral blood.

The CDR3 nucleotides read TGTGCCAGCAGCCGTCCTGGGACAGCGTGGAACACTGAAGCTTTCTTT. This codes for CASSRPGTAWNTEAFF. The chain links TRBV5-6 to TRBJ1-1; 7 positions agree with TRBD1. Germline CDR1 reads SGHDT; CDR2 reads YYEEEE. This CDR3 contains 16 residues. The V gene end was trimmed by 4 bases and the J gene end by 1 base; junction bases not matched to a gene: 10.